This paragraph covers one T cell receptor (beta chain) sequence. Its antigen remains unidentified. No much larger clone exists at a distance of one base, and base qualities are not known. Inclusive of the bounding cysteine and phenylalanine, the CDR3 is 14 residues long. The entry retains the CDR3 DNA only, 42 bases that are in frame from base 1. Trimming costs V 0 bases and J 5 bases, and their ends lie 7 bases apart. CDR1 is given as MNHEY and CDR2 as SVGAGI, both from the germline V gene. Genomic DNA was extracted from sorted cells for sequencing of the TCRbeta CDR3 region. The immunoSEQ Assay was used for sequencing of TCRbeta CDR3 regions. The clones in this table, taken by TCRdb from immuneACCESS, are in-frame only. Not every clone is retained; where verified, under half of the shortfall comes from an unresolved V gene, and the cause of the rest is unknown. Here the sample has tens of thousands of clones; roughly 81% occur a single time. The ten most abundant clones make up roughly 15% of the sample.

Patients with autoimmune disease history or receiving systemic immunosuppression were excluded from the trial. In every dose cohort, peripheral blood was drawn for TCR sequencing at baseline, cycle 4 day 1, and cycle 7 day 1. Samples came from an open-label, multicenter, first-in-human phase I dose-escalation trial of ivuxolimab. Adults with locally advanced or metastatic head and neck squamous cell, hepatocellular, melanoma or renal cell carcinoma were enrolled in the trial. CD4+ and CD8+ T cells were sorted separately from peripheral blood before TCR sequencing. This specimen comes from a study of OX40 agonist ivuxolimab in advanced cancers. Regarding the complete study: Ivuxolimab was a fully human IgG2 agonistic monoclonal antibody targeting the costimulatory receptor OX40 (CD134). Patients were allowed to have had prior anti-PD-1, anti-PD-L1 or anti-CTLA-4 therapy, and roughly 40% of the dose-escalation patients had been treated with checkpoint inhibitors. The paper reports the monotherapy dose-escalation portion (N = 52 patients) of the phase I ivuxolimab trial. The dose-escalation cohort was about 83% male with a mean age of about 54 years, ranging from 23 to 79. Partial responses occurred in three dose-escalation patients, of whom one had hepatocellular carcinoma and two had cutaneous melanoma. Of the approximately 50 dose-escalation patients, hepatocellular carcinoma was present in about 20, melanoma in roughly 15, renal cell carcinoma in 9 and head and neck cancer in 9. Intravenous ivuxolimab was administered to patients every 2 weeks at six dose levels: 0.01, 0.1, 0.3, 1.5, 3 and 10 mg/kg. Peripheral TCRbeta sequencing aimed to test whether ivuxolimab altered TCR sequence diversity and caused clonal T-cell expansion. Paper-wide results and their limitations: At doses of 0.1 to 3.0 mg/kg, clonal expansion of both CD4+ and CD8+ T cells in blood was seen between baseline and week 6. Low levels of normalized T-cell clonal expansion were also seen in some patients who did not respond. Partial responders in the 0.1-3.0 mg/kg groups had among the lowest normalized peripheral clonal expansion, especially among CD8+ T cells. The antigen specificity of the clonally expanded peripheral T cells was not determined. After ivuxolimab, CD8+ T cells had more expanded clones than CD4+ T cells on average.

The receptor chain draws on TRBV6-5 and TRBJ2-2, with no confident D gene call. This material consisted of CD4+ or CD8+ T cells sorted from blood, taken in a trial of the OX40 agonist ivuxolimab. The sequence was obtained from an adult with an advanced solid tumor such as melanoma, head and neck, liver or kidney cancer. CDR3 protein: CASSYSVGTGELFF. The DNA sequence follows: TGTGCCAGCAGTTACTCGGTAGGAACCGGGGAGCTGTTTTTT.